These T cell receptor beta chains were read from a single sample in a study of T-cell reconstitution after alpha-beta-depleted transplantation in children. From the PCR reads, TCRdb called clonotypes with MiXCR, one entry per CDR3 protein. The table records about a million distinct CDR3 sequences, about 30% of them present only once. Specimen: PBMCs, mostly from graft donor cells, collected 360 days after TCRalphabeta/CD19-depleted stem cell transplant. These receptors originate from a boy in the first two years of life who had a stem cell transplant for SCID, so the T cells may come from the graft donor. The CDR3 runs from the conserved cysteine through the conserved F or W. The D gene is left open where the match is weak. Only part of the rows carry a size: once, few, many, or a class if the clone is expanded.

D gene	V gene	clone size	J gene	CDR3 protein	CDR3 DNA
-	TRBV7-6	-	TRBJ2-5	CASSFGTGTLGETQYF	TGTGCCAGCAGCTTCGGGACCGGGACCCTTGGCGAGACCCAGTACTTC
TRBD2	TRBV15	-	TRBJ2-1	CATSRDPGGNNEQFF	TGTGCCACCAGCAGAGATCCGGGGGGAAACAATGAGCAGTTCTTC
-	TRBV5-5	few	TRBJ1-5	CASSLEMPGLGPQHF	TGTGCCAGCAGCTTGGAGATGCCGGGGCTTGGGCCCCAGCATTTT
-	TRBV4-3	-	TRBJ2-2	CASSQDSGRVGAGELFF	TGCGCCAGCAGCCAAGATTCTGGCAGGGTAGGGGCCGGGGAGCTGTTTTTT
-	TRBV20-1	-	TRBJ2-2	CSAPRGGSNTGELFF	TGCAGTGCTCCAAGGGGGGGGTCGAACACCGGGGAGCTGTTTTTT
-	TRBV7-8	-	TRBJ2-7	CASSLEIQGSEQYF	TGTGCCAGCAGCCTAGAGATACAGGGATCCGAGCAGTACTTC
TRBD1	TRBV29-1	few	TRBJ2-6	CSAAVGQGVIGANVLTF	TGCAGCGCCGCGGTGGGACAGGGAGTAATTGGGGCCAACGTCCTGACTTTC
TRBD2	TRBV5-1	-	TRBJ2-1	CASSPGTSGGHEQFF	TGCGCCAGCAGCCCGGGGACTAGCGGGGGTCATGAGCAGTTCTTC
-	TRBV7-2	-	TRBJ1-1	CASSYRQDVNTEAFF	TGTGCCAGCAGCTACCGACAGGACGTGAACACTGAAGCTTTCTTT
-	TRBV4-1	few	TRBJ2-5	CASSQTITLQETQYF	TGCGCCAGCAGCCAGACAATCACCCTCCAAGAGACCCAGTACTTC
-	TRBV19	few	TRBJ2-5	CASSMGRSQYF	TGTGCCAGTAGTATGGGGAGGTCCCAGTACTTC
-	TRBV5-1	-	TRBJ1-6	CASSPSRLQDSPLHF	TGCGCCAGCAGCCCGTCTAGGTTGCAGGATTCACCCCTCCACTTT
TRBD2	TRBV29-1	-	TRBJ2-3	CSVEDRGGTSRTDTQYF	TGCAGCGTTGAAGATCGGGGGGGCACATCTCGCACAGATACGCAGTATTTT